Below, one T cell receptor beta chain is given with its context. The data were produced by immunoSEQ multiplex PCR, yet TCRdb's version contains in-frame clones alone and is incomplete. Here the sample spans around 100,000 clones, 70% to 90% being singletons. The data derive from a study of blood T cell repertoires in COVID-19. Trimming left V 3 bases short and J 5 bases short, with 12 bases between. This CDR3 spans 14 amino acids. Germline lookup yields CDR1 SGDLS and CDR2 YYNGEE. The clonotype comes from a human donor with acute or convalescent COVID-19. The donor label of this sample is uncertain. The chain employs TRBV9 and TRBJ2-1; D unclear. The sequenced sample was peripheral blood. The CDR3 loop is CASSGALRHNEQFF. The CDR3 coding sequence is TGTGCCAGCAGCGGAGCTTTGCGGCACAATGAGCAGTTCTTC.